A single sample is the source of the 30 T cell receptor beta chains below, sequenced in a study of T cells of healthy individuals. Via MiXCR, TCRdb re-called the 5' RACE reads, giving one row per CDR3 protein. The sample includes 45,000 to 60,000 distinct CDR3 sequences, under 15% of them seen just once. Every receptor here comes from a human donor in good health.

This clonotype was observed many times. The V gene is TRBV5-1, the J gene TRBJ2-7; the D is unclear. The CDR3 is 14 residues long. Trimming took 1 base from V and 7 from J, leaving 15 bases between them. Germline CDR1 SGHRS, CDR2 YFSETQ. The CDR3 nucleotides are TGCGCCAGCAGCTTGAACAGCAGGAGTGAAGAGCAGTACTTC. Protein: CASSLNSRSEEQYF.

V is TRBV20-1 and J is TRBJ2-1, with 13 bases aligning to TRBD2. From germline, CDR1 is DFQATT and CDR2 SNEGSKA (reference sequence). Trimming cost V 7 bases and J 7 bases; bases outside gene matches: 4. The CDR3 is 13 amino acids. CDR3 sequence: CSVGLAGYNEQFF. For the CDR3, the DNA is TGCAGTGTGGGACTAGCGGGGTATAATGAGCAGTTCTTC.

This clonotype occurred many times. The chain joins TRBV7-9 to TRBJ1-4, with 10 bases fitting TRBD1. Trimming removed 4 bases from V and 8 bases from J; junction bases left unmatched: 7. Germline V gives CDR1 SEHNR, CDR2 FQNEAQ (reference sequence). The CDR3 extends over 15 amino acids. CDR3 region: CASSSGTGVVEKLFF. DNA for the CDR3: TGTGCCAGCAGCTCCGGGACAGGGGTTGTGGAAAAACTGTTTTTT. The whole variable domain, remainder taken from reference TRBV7-9 and TRBJ1-4, is DTGVSQNPRHKITKRGQNVTFRCDPISEHNRLYWYRQTLGQGPEFLTYFQNEAQLEKSRLLSDRFSAERPKGSFSTLEIQRTEQGDSAMYLCASSSGTGVVEKLFFGSGTQLSVL.

This clonotype was detected many times. V gene TRBV20-1 combines with J gene TRBJ1-1, with D perhaps TRBD1 (5 bases). Trimming took off 5 bases at V and 5 bases at J, with 15 bases between the two ends. Germline CDR1 and CDR2: DFQATT and SNEGSKA (reference sequence). This CDR3 is built from 13 residues. CDR3 coding DNA: TGCAGTGCTCTGTCGGGGGAGGGGACTGAAGCTTTCTTT. This gives the protein CSALSGEGTEAFF.

This clonotype was picked up a small number of times. The chain carries TRBV5-1 and TRBJ2-3; D is possibly TRBD2 (5 bases). The germline V gene encodes CDR1 SGHRS and CDR2 YFSETQ. V lost 4 bases and J lost 5, with 14 bases in between. This CDR3 is built from 14 residues. CDR3 loop: CASSLGPRGDTQYF. The CDR3 nucleotides read TGCGCCAGCAGCCTGGGCCCCCGGGGAGATACGCAGTATTTT. The full variable domain, with the rest looked up from reference TRBV5-1 and TRBJ2-3, is KAGVTQTPRYLIKTRGQQVTLSCSPISGHRSVSWYQQTPGQGLQFLFEYFSETQRNKGNFPGRFSGRQFSNSRSEMNVSTLELGDSALYLCASSLGPRGDTQYFGPGTRLTVL.

DNA of the CDR3: TGTGCCAGCAGCATGGGGTCCCAGGGGGCCTCCTACAATGAGCAGTTCTTC. This gives the protein CASSMGSQGASYNEQFF. J is TRBJ2-1 and V is TRBV21-1; the table names TRBD1, a call not compared with the DNA. TRBV21-1 is designated a pseudogene. The CDR3 has 17 amino acids.

The gene calls are TRBV9 and TRBJ1-2; D is undetermined. The CDR3 runs to 14 residues. The ends were cut back, 0 bases at V and 1 base at J, with 7 bases in the middle. Germline V gene data show CDR1 as SGDLS and CDR2 as YYNGEE. Here the CDR3 reads CASSVVPGNYGYTF. In nucleotides, the CDR3 is TGTGCCAGCAGCGTAGTTCCGGGTAACTATGGCTACACCTTC.

Ten or more counts support this clonotype. This rearrangement joins TRBV20-1 to TRBJ1-1, with a weak D call TRBD1 (5 bases). Per the germline V gene, CDR1 is DFQATT and CDR2 is SNEGSKA (reference sequence). This CDR3 is built from 14 residues. V shed 3 bases and J shed 2 bases, with 13 bases lying between them. CDR3 sequence: CSARGTGYNTEAFF. In nucleotides, the CDR3 is TGCAGTGCTAGGGGGACCGGGTATAACACTGAAGCTTTCTTT.

This clonotype occurred a few times. The gene calls are TRBV20-1 and TRBJ2-7; 11 bases agree with TRBD1. The J segment lost 4 bases and the V segment lost 2 bases, leaving 19 bases of the junction unmatched. CDR1 and CDR2 from the germline V gene are DFQATT and SNEGSKA (reference sequence). The CDR3 sequence is 19 residues long. The DNA of the CDR3 is TGCAGTGCTAGAAGATTCGGACAGGGGGCGAATCTTTTTAGGTACGAGCAGTACTTC. This sequence encodes CSARRFGQGANLFRYEQYF.

This clonotype turned up a few times. The chain has TRBV20-1 and TRBJ1-2, with 10 bases that match TRBD1. The CDR3 has 14 residues. J gave up 1 base and V 5 bases, and 4 bases lay outside the gene matches. Germline V CDR1 and CDR2: DFQATT, SNEGSKA (reference sequence). The DNA of the CDR3 is TGCAGTGCTGGGGACAGGGGCAATAACTATGGCTACACCTTC. Translation: CSAGDRGNNYGYTF.

Ten or more counts support this clonotype. The chain joins TRBV20-1 to TRBJ2-4; D remains unclear. The germline gives CDR1 DFQATT, CDR2 SNEGSKA (reference sequence). Trimming took 6 bases from V and 7 from J, leaving 16 bases between them. This CDR3 has 13 residues. CDR3 nucleotide sequence: TGCAGTGCCAAACGGACCGGAAATAACATTCAGTACTTC. This encodes CSAKRTGNNIQYF.

V and J are TRBV7-2 and TRBJ2-1; possibly TRBD2 for D (7 bases). The CDR3 is made up of 13 amino acids. Germline lookup yields CDR1 SGHTA and CDR2 FQGNSA. V was pared by 3 bases and J by 14 bases, with 17 bases between. The chain's CDR3 is CASSFRGGEGEFF. The DNA of the CDR3 is TGTGCCAGCAGCTTCCGAGGGGGGGAGGGCGAGTTCTTC. Drawing the rest from reference TRBV7-2 and TRBJ2-1, the complete variable domain is GAGVSQSPSNKVTEKGKDVELRCDPISGHTALYWYRQSLGQGLEFLIYFQGNSAPDKSGLPSDRFSAERTGGSVSTLTIQRTQQEDSAVYLCASSFRGGEGEFFGPGTRLTVL.

There are many counts of this clonotype. The genes are TRBV10-2 and TRBJ2-1; TRBD2 aligns across 13 bases. CDR1 is WSHSY and CDR2 is SAAADI in the germline V gene. This CDR3 spans 17 amino acids. J gave up 4 bases and V 6 bases, and 9 bases lay outside the gene matches. CDR3 protein: CASRGGLAGSLYNEQFF. CDR3 in DNA: TGCGCCAGCAGGGGGGGACTAGCGGGGTCTTTATACAATGAGCAGTTCTTC.

This clonotype showed up just once. Written as DNA, the CDR3 is TGTGCCAGCAGTGAATTCCCCGGGGGGAAGAGTCAGCCCCAGCATTTT. As protein: CASSEFPGGKSQPQHF. This sequence joins TRBV6-1 and TRBJ1-5; weak D call: TRBD1 (5 bases). CDR1 is MNHNS and CDR2 is SASEGT in the germline V gene. The CDR3 is 16 amino acids. The ends were cut back, 2 bases at V and 6 bases at J, with 17 bases in the middle.

This clonotype was picked up many times. The rearrangement uses TRBV29-1 and TRBJ2-7; D is unresolved. This CDR3 comprises 11 residues. Germline assignment: CDR1 SQVTM and CDR2 ANQGSEA. The CDR3 DNA is TGCAGTGTCGACTGGTGGGGCGAGCAGTACTTC. Protein product: CSVDWWGEQYF.

In this sample, this clonotype turned up many times. This chain connects TRBV29-1 to TRBJ1-1; possible D gene TRBD1, 6 bases. V gave up 8 bases and J gave up 4 bases, with 26 bases separating them. The CDR3 covers 16 residues. Germline V lookup: CDR1 SQVTM, CDR2 ANQGSEA. CDR3 DNA: TGCAGCCAGGGGAATTCGTGTCTCCGAGAATCCACTGAAGCTTTCTTT. It codes for CSQGNSCLRESTEAFF.

This clonotype showed up many times. The chain recombines TRBV11-3 with TRBJ2-5; tentatively, D is TRBD1 (6 bases). The CDR3 is 13 residues long. Germline-derived CDR1 and CDR2 are SGHNT and YENEEA. V lost 5 bases and J 7 bases, leaving 14 bases between the germline ends. This CDR3 reads CASSPTGKGTQYF. Here the CDR3 DNA reads TGTGCCAGCAGCCCCACAGGGAAAGGGACCCAGTACTTC.

This clonotype has just a few counts. J is TRBJ2-5 and V is TRBV20-1; either TRBD1 or TRBD2 may supply D (7 bases each). The CDR3 length is 14 residues. CDR1 is DFQATT and CDR2 is SNEGSKA in the germline V gene (reference sequence). CDR3 loop: CSPATGRGGETQYF. As DNA, the CDR3 is TGCAGCCCGGCGACAGGGAGGGGAGGAGAGACCCAGTACTTC.

The chain is built from TRBV6-5 and TRBJ1-6; D is ambiguous. The CDR3 has 14 residues. Trimming shortened V by 6 bases and J by 8 bases, and 14 bases separated the two germline ends. The germline V gene has CDR1 MNHEY and CDR2 SVGAGI. CDR3: CASRFWPRDSPLHF. CDR3 nucleotide sequence: TGTGCCAGCAGGTTCTGGCCAAGGGATTCACCCCTCCACTTT.

This clonotype was found many times. The chain combines TRBV29-1 with TRBJ1-2; TRBD1 is a possible D gene (6 bases). V was clipped by 5 bases and J by 6 bases, with 10 bases between them. The CDR3 has 11 amino acids. Germline values: CDR1 SQVTM, CDR2 ANQGSEA. The CDR3 DNA reads as TGCAGCGTTTCAGGGGTGGATGGCTACACCTTC. This gives the protein CSVSGVDGYTF.

This clonotype was seen ten or more times. The V call is TRBV7-2, the J call TRBJ2-7, with TRBD2 matching over 8 bases. Unmatched junction bases numbered 9, after V lost 3 bases and J lost 5 bases. Looked up from germline, CDR1 is SGHTA and CDR2 is FQGNSA. The CDR3 spans 15 residues. CDR3 in DNA: TGTGCCAGCAGCTTCCGAGGCGGGAGGTTCGACGAGCAGTACTTC. Translated: CASSFRGGRFDEQYF.

In its sample, this clonotype was seen many times. The CDR3 coding sequence is TGCGCCAGCAGCCGCGGACAGGACCCCTACGAGCAGTACTTC. Translating it yields CASSRGQDPYEQYF. The chain recombines TRBV5-1 with TRBJ2-7; 7 bases agree with TRBD1. This CDR3 contains 14 residues. Germline-derived CDR1 and CDR2 are SGHRS and YFSETQ. After removal of 4 bases from V and 2 bases from J, the junction contained 6 bases not matched to a gene.

This clonotype was recorded many times. The J gene is TRBJ2-7, the V gene TRBV14; D gene unclear. The ends were cut back, 0 bases at V and 6 bases at J, with 15 bases in the middle. The CDR3 length is 15 residues. Germline V gene sequence: CDR1 SGHDN, CDR2 FVKESK. CDR3: CASSQDVPGPLEQYF. The CDR3, as DNA: TGTGCCAGCAGCCAAGATGTCCCAGGTCCTCTCGAGCAGTACTTC.

Many counts were recorded for this clonotype. The chain recombines TRBV12-3 or TRBV12-4 with TRBJ2-3; 7 bases agree with TRBD2. V gave up 5 bases and J gave up 3 bases; unmatched junction bases: 5. The CDR3 spans 14 residues. The CDR3 spells CASSEARETDTQYF. CDR3 DNA: TGTGCCAGCAGTGAGGCGCGGGAGACAGATACGCAGTATTTT.

This chain connects TRBV10-3 to TRBJ1-4; 11 bases fit TRBD1. CDR3 length: 14 amino acids. Trimming at V came to 2 bases and at J to 8 bases, leaving 1 base not matched to a gene. Germline values: CDR1 ENHRY, CDR2 SYGVKD. The CDR3 reads CAISEGQGAEKLFF. DNA of the CDR3: TGTGCCATCAGTGAGGGACAGGGGGCGGAAAAACTGTTTTTT.

This clonotype came up many times. V gene TRBV11-2 combines with J gene TRBJ1-2; D might be TRBD1 (6 bases). The CDR3 length is 14 residues. Germline V lookup: CDR1 SGHAT, CDR2 FQNNGV. Between the trimmed V and J ends, which lost 5 bases and 8 bases, there was a span of 18 bases. CDR3 loop: CASSNTQGGIGYTF. In DNA form, the CDR3 reads TGTGCCAGCAGCAATACACAGGGAGGTATAGGCTACACCTTC.

This clonotype was observed a few times. CDR3 region: CASSLGSARNQPQHF. As DNA, the CDR3 is TGTGCCAGCAGTTTAGGTAGCGCTCGCAATCAGCCCCAGCATTTT. This chain connects TRBV28 to TRBJ1-5; D not resolved. The V gene lost 2 bases and the J gene lost 2 bases, with 10 bases spanning the gap. In germline, CDR1 is MDHEN, CDR2 SYDVKM. CDR3 length: 15 residues.

This clonotype was recorded at least ten times. This chain uses TRBV28 with TRBJ2-6, with D perhaps matching TRBD1 (5 bases). Germline V CDR1 and CDR2: MDHEN, SYDVKM. The CDR3 length is 15 residues. V gave up 4 bases and J gave up 2 bases, with 9 bases separating them. The CDR3 reads CASSSRGPGANVLTF. The CDR3, as DNA: TGTGCCAGCAGTTCAAGGGGTCCTGGGGCCAACGTCCTGACTTTC.

This clonotype was recorded at least ten times. The chain links TRBV7-2 to TRBJ2-1; D not certain. The germline V gene encodes CDR1 SGHTA and CDR2 FQGNSA. This CDR3 is built from 13 residues. V lost 2 bases and J lost 7, with 9 bases in between. CDR3 sequence: CASSLNSRNEQFF. The CDR3 region has the DNA TGTGCCAGCAGCTTAAACTCCCGTAATGAGCAGTTCTTC.

This clonotype was seen ten or more times. The CDR3 ends on some other residue instead of the conserved phenylalanine or tryptophan, so this is likely a read error. The limits of the CDR3 on the DNA are not certain, so only TCRdb's listed CDR3 is given. The V and J genes are TRBV7-2 and TRBJ1-2; whether TRBD1, the table's D call, matches the DNA was not checked. The CDR3 length equals 13 residues, ends included. Germline V gene sequence: CDR1 SGHTA, CDR2 FQGNSA. CDR3 in amino acids: CASSLALSSPLKV.